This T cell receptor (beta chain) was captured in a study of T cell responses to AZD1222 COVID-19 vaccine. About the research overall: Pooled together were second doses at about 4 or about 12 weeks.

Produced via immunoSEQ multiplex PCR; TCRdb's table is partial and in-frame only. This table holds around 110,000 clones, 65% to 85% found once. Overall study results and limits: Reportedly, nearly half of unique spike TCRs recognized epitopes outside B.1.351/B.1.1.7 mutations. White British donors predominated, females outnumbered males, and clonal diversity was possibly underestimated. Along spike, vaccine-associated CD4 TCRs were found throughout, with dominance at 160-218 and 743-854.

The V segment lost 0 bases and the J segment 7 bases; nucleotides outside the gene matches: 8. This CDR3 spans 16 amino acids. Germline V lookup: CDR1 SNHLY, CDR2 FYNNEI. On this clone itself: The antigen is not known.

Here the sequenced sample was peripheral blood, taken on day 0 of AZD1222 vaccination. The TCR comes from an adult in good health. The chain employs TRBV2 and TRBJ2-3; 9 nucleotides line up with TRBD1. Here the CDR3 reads CASSEAYRGLLNTQYF. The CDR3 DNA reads TGTGCCAGCAGTGAAGCCTACAGGGGGCTGTTAAATACGCAGTATTTT.